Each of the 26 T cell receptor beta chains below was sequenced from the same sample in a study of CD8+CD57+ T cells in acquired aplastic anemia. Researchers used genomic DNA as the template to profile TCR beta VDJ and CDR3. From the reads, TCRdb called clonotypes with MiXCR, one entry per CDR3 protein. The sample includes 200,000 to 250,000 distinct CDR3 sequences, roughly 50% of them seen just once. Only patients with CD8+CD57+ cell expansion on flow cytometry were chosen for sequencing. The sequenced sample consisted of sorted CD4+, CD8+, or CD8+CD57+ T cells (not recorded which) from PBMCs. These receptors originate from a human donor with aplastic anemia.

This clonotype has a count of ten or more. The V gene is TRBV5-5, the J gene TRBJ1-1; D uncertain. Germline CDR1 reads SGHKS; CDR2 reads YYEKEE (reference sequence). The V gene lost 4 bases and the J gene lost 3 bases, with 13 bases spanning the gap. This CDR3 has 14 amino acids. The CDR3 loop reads CASSLGRWDTEAFF. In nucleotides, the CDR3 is TGTGCCAGCAGCCTAGGACGGTGGGACACTGAAGCTTTCTTT. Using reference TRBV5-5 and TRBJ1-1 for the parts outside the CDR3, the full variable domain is DAGVTQSPTHLIKTRGQQVTLRCSPISGHKSVSWYQQVLGQGPQFIFQYYEKEERGRGNFPDRFSARQFPNYSSELNVNALLLGDSALYLCASSLGRWDTEAFFGQGTRLTVV.

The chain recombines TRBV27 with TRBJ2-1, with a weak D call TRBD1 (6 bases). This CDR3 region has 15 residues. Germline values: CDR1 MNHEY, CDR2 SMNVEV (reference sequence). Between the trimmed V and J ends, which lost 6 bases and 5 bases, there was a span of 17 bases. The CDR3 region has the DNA TGTGCCAGCAGCAGATCACGAGGGGGACACAATGAGCAGTTCTTC. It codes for CASSRSRGGHNEQFF.

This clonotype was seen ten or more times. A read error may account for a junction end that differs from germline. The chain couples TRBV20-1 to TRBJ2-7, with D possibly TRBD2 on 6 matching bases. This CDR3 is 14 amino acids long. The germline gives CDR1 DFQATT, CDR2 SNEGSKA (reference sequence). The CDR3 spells CSAREGRGGYEQYF. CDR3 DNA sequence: TGCAGTGCGAGAGAGGGACGGGGAGGCTACGAGCAGTACTTC.

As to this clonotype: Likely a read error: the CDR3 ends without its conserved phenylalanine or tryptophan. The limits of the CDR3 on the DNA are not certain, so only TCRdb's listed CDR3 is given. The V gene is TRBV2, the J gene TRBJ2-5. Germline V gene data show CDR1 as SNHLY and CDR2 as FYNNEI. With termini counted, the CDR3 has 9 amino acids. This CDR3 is CASSRTRDY.

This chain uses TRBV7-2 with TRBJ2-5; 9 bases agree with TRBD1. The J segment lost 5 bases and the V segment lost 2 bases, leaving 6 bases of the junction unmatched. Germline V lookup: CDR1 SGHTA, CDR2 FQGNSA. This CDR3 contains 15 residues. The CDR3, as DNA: TGTGCCAGCAGCTTACGGACAGGGGTCCGGGAGACCCAGTACTTC. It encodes CASSLRTGVRETQYF.

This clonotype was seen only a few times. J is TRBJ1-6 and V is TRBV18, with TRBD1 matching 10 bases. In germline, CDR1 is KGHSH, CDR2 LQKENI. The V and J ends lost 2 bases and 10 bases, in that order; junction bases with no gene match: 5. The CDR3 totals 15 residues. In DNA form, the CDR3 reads TGTGCCAGCTCACCATTGGGACAGGGGTACTCACCCCTCCACTTT. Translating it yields CASSPLGQGYSPLHF.

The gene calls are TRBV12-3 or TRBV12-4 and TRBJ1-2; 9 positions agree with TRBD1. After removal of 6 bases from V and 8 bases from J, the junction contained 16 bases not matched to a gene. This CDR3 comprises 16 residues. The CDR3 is CASSFPPGQGRTGYTF. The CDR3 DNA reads TGTGCCAGCAGCTTCCCCCCGGGACAGGGACGGACAGGCTACACCTTC.

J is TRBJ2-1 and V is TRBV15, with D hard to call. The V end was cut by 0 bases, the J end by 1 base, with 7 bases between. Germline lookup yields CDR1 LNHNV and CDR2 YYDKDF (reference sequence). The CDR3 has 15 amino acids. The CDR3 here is CATSRDSESYNEQFF. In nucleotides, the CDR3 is TGTGCCACCAGCAGAGACAGTGAGTCCTACAATGAGCAGTTCTTC.

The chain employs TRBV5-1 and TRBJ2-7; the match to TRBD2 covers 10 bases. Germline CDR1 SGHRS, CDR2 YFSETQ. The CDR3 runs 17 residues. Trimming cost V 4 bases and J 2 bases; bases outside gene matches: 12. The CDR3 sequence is CASSQYGTSGDTYEQYF. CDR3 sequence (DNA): TGCGCCAGCAGCCAGTACGGTACTAGCGGGGACACCTACGAGCAGTACTTC.

The DNA for the CDR3 is TGTGCCAGTTCGGGCCCGACGGGACAGGCCCCCTACGAGCAGTACTTC. Translating gives CASSGPTGQAPYEQYF. The chain carries TRBV7-3 and TRBJ2-7; 8 nucleotides line up with TRBD1. This CDR3 region has 16 residues. CDR1 is SGHTA, CDR2 FQGTGA, per germline. The trim removed 9 bases at V and 2 bases at J, leaving 15 bases unmatched.

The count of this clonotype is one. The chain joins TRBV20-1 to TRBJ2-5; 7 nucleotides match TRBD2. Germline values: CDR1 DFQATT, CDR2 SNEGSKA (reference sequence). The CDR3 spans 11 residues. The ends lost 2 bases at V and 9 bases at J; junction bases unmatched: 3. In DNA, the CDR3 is TGCAGTGCTAGACAGGGAGGGGCCCAGTACTTC. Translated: CSARQGGAQYF.

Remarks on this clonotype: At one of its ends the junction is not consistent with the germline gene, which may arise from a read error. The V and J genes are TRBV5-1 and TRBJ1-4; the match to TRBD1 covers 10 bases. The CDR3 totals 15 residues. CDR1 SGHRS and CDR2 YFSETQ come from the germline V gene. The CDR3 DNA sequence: TGTGCCAGCAGCCTCGGACAGGGGGGAAGTGAAAAACTGTTTTTT. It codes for CASSLGQGGSEKLFF.

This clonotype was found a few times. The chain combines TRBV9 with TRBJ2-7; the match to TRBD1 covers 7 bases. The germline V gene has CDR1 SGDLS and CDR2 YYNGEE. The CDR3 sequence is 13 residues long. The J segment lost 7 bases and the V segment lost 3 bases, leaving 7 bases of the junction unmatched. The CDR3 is CASSARQGLEQYF. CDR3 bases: TGTGCCAGCAGCGCCCGACAGGGCCTGGAGCAGTACTTC.

DNA of the CDR3: TGTGCCAGCAGTCCGGGGAGGGTTTCTAGCACAGATACGCAGTATTTT. Translating gives CASSPGRVSSTDTQYF. The chain joins TRBV12-3 or TRBV12-4 to TRBJ2-3; 7 nucleotides agree with TRBD2. Trimming removed 5 bases from V and 0 bases from J; junction bases left unmatched: 8. The CDR3 covers 16 residues.

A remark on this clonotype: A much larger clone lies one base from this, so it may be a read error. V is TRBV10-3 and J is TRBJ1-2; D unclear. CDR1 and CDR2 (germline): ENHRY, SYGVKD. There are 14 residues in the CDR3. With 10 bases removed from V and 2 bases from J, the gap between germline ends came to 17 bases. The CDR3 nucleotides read TGTGCCAGCGGTTACTCCCAGGACAACTATGGCTACACCTTC. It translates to CASGYSQDNYGYTF.

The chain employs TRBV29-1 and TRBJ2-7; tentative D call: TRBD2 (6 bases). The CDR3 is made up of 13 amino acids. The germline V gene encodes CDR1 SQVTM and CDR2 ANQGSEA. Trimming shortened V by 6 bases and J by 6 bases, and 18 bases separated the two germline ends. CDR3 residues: CSVFSGHRTEQYF. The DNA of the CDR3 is TGCAGCGTGTTTAGCGGACATAGGACCGAGCAGTACTTC.

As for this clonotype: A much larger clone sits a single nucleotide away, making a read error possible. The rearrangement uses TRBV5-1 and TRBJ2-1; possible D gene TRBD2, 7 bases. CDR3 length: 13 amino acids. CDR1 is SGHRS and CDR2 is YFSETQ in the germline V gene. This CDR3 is CASSWGGGAEQFF. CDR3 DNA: TGTGCCAGCAGCTGGGGGGGGGGGGCAGAGCAGTTCTTC.

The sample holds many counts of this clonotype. The CDR3 region is CASTPTSGREVTDTQYF. The CDR3 DNA follows: TGTGCCAGCACCCCCACGTCAGGGAGGGAGGTCACAGATACGCAGTATTTT. The chain links TRBV9 to TRBJ2-3; 7 bases are a match to TRBD2. Germline V gene lookup returns CDR1 SGDLS and CDR2 YYNGEE. The CDR3 is 17 amino acids. Unmatched junction bases numbered 15, after V lost 6 bases and J lost 2 bases.

The CDR3 loop reads CAISEEANTEAFF. In DNA, the CDR3 is TGTGCCATCAGTGAGGAGGCGAACACTGAAGCTTTCTTT. The chain carries TRBV10-3 and TRBJ1-1; no reliable D call. The CDR3 length is 13 residues. Germline V gene sequence: CDR1 ENHRY, CDR2 SYGVKD. Trimming removed 2 bases from V and 1 base from J, with 5 bases in between.

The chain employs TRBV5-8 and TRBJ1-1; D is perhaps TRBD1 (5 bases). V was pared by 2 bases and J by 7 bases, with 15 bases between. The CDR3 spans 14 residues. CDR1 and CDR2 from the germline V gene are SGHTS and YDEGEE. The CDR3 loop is CASSLGKGYGEAFF. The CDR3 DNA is TGTGCCAGCAGCTTAGGAAAGGGGTATGGTGAAGCTTTCTTT.

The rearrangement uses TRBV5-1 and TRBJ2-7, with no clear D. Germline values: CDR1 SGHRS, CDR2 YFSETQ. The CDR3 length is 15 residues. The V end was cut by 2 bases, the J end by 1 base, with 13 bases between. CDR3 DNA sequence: TGCGCCAGCAGCTTCGACACCCAGGCGTCCTACGAGCAGTACTTC. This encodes CASSFDTQASYEQYF.

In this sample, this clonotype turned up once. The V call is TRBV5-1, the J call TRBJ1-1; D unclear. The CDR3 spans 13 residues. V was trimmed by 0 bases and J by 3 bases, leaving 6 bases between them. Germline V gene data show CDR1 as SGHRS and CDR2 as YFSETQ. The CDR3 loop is CASSLESDTEAFF. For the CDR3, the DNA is TGCGCCAGCAGCTTGGAATCGGACACTGAAGCTTTCTTT.

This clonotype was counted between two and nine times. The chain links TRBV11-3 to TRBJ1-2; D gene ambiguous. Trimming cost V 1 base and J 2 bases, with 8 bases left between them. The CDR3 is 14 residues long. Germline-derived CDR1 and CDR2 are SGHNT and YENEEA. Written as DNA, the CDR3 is TGTGCCAGCAGCTTAGGGACGCTGAACTATGGCTACACCTTC. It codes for CASSLGTLNYGYTF.

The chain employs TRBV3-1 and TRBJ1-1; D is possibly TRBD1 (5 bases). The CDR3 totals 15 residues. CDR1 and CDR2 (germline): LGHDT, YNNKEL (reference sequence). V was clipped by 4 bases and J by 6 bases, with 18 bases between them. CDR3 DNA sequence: TGTGCCAGCAGCCCACCGGGACCTTCTAGTGCTGAAGCTTTCTTT. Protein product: CASSPPGPSSAEAFF.

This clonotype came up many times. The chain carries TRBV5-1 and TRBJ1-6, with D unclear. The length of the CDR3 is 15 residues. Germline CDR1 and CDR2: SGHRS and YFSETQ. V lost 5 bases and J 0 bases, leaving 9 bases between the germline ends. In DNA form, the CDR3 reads TGCGCCAGCAGACCAGGAGACTCCTATAATTCACCCCTCCACTTT. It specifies CASRPGDSYNSPLHF.

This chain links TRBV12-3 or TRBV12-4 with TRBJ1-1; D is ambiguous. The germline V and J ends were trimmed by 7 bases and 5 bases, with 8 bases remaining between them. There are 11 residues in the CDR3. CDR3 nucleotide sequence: TGTGCCAGCACCCCTTATACTGAAGCTTTCTTT. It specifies CASTPYTEAFF.